This T cell receptor beta chain is drawn from a study of shared clonotypes between healthy human individuals. Generated by immunoSEQ multiplex PCR, the TCRdb table keeps only in-frame clones and is missing some. The data contain some 2 million clones, roughly 94% of them singletons. Trimming removed 3 bases at V and 4 bases at J, with 15 bases between. Germline CDR1 reads MNHNS; CDR2 reads SASEGT. This CDR3 region has 15 residues. The material sequenced was naive CD4+ T cells sorted from blood. Subset reported: CD45RA+ positively selected. This receptor was identified in a man aged 18 to 29 in good health. The chain carries TRBV6-1 and TRBJ1-1; D is perhaps TRBD1 (6 bases). The CDR3 loop is CASSEYRVQTTEAFF. The DNA for the CDR3 is TGTGCCAGCAGTGAGTACAGGGTTCAGACCACTGAAGCTTTCTTT.